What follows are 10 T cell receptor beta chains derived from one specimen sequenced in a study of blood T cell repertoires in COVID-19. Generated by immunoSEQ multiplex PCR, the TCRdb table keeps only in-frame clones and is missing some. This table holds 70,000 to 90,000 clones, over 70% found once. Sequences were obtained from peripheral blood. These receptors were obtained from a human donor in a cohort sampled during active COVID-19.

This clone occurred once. The chain's CDR3 is CASSPTSGLSYNEQFF. The CDR3 region has the DNA TGTGCCAGCAGCCCTACCTCGGGACTCTCCTACAATGAGCAGTTCTTC. This rearrangement joins TRBV9 to TRBJ2-1, with D possibly TRBD2 on 6 matching bases. Germline CDR1 is SGDLS and CDR2 is YYNGEE. CDR3 length: 16 amino acids. V was shortened by 4 bases and J by 0 bases, with 14 bases between the two germline ends.

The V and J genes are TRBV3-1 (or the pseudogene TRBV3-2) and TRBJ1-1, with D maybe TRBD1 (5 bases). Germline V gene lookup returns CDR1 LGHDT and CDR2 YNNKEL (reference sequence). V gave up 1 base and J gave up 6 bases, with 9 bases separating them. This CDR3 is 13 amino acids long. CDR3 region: CASSQVGEAEAFF. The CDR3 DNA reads TGTGCCAGCAGCCAAGTGGGGGAGGCTGAAGCTTTCTTT.

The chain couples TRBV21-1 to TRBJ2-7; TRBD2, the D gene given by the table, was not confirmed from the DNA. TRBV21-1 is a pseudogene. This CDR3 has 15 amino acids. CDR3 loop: CASSPTGTNHHEQYV. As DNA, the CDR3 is TGTGCCAGCAGCCCCACCGGGACTAACCACCACGAGCAGTACGTC.

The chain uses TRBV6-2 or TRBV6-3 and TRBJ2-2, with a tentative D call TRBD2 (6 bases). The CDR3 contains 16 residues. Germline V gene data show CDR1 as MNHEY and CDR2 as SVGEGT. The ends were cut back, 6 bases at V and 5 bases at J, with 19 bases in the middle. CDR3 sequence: CASSSGRTPGTGELFF. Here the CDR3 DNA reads TGTGCCAGCAGCTCTGGGAGGACTCCAGGAACCGGGGAGCTGTTTTTT.

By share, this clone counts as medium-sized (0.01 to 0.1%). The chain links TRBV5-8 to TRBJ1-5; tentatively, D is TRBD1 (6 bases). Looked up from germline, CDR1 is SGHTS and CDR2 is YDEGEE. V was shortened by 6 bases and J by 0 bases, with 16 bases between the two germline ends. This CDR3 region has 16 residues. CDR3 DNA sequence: TGTGCCAGCACGGAGACAGGACCTTATAGCAATCAGCCCCAGCATTTT. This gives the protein CASTETGPYSNQPQHF.

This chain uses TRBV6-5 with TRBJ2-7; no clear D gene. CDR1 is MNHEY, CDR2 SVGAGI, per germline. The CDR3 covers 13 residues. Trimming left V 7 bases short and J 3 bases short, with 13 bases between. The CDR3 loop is CASTYGYGYEQYF. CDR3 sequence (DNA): TGTGCCAGCACCTACGGGTATGGCTACGAGCAGTACTTC.

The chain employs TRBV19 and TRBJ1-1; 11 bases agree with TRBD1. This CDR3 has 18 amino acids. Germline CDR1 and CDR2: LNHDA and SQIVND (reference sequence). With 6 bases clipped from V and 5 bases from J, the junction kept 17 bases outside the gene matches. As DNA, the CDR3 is TGTGCCAGTAGACTCGGAAGGACAGGGGGCGCAAGGGCTACTGAAGCTTTCTTT. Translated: CASRLGRTGGARATEAFF.

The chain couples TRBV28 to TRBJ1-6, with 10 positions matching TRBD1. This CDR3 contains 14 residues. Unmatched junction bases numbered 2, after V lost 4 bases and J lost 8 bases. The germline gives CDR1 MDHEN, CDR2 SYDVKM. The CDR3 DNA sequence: TGTGCCAGCAGTTGGACAGGGGGAGATTCACCCCTCCACTTT. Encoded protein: CASSWTGGDSPLHF.

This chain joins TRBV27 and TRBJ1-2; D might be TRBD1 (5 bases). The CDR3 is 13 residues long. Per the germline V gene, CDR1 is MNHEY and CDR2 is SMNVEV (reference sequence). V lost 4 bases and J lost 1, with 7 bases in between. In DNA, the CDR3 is TGTGCCAGCAGTTCCGACAGTAACTATGGCTACACCTTC. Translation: CASSSDSNYGYTF.

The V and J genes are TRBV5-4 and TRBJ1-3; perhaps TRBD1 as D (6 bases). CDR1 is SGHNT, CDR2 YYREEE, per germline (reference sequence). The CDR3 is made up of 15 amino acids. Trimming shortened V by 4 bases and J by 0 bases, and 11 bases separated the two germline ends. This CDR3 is CASSRPDSSGNTIYF. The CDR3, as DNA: TGTGCCAGCAGCCGCCCGGACAGCTCTGGAAACACCATATATTTT.